The 23 T cell receptor beta chains below were found in one sample sequenced in a study of shared T cell receptors in the human thymus. This table comes from immunoSEQ multiplex PCR, and its TCRdb copy is limited to in-frame clones, with some not included. The sample lists more than 550,000 clones; approximately 83% were seen once. These records were also assigned to another study, of human thymus T cells.

The source material was thymocytes. These receptors were taken from a girl under two years old with a congenital heart defect.

The chain recombines TRBV19 with TRBJ2-1; tentatively, D is TRBD1 (5 bases). Germline CDR1 and CDR2: LNHDA and SQIVND (reference sequence). This CDR3 has 14 amino acids. The V end was cut by 2 bases, the J end by 5 bases, with 10 bases between. This CDR3 reads CASSISTGNNEQFF. The CDR3 DNA sequence: TGTGCCAGTAGTATAAGCACAGGTAACAATGAGCAGTTCTTC.

V and J are TRBV6-5 and TRBJ2-2, with 7 bases identical to TRBD1. The CDR3 totals 14 residues. The V segment lost 2 bases and the J segment 6 bases; nucleotides outside the gene matches: 3. Germline loops: CDR1 MNHEY, CDR2 SVGAGI. In nucleotides, the CDR3 is TGTGCCAGCAGTTACGCAGGGACAGCCGGGGAGCTGTTTTTT. As protein: CASSYAGTAGELFF.

The chain recombines TRBV2 with TRBJ1-5, with 9 bases lining up with TRBD1. Per the germline V gene, CDR1 is SNHLY and CDR2 is FYNNEI. This CDR3 region has 16 residues. The V and J ends lost 4 bases and 0 bases, in that order; junction bases with no gene match: 4. The CDR3 region is CASSARDRDSNQPQHF. The CDR3 nucleotides are TGTGCCAGCAGTGCCCGGGACAGGGATAGCAATCAGCCCCAGCATTTT.

The chain has TRBV10-2 and TRBJ1-1; D not certain. The germline V and J ends were trimmed by 6 bases and 6 bases, with 14 bases remaining between them. The CDR3 covers 13 residues. Germline CDR1 is WSHSY and CDR2 is SAAADI. The CDR3 spells CASRGCGSAEAFF. DNA of the CDR3: TGCGCCAGCAGGGGATGCGGGAGTGCTGAAGCTTTCTTT.

This sequence joins TRBV6-6 and TRBJ1-1; no firm D call. Trimming cost V 6 bases and J 6 bases, with 17 bases left between them. CDR1 MNHNY and CDR2 SVGAGI come from the germline V gene (reference sequence). The CDR3 has 14 residues. Here the CDR3 DNA reads TGTGCCAGCAGGAGGCGAGCCGTCTTGGCTGAAGCTTTCTTT. Protein: CASRRRAVLAEAFF.

The chain carries TRBV28 and TRBJ2-1, with TRBD2 as a possible D gene (6 bases). The CDR3 runs 16 residues. V dropped 3 bases and J dropped 0 bases, with 12 bases sitting between them. Germline CDR1 and CDR2: MDHEN and SYDVKM. CDR3 region: CASSFKRALSYNEQFF. DNA for the CDR3: TGTGCCAGCAGTTTTAAGCGGGCACTCTCCTACAATGAGCAGTTCTTC. Full variable domain (rest looked up from reference TRBV28 and TRBJ2-1): DVKVTQSSRYLVKRTGEKVFLECVQDMDHENMFWYRQDPGLGLRLIYFSYDVKMKEKGDIPEGYSVSREKKERFSLILESASTNQTSMYLCASSFKRALSYNEQFFGPGTRLTVL.

The rearrangement joins TRBV27 to TRBJ2-1, with D perhaps TRBD2 (6 bases). Germline values: CDR1 MNHEY, CDR2 SMNVEV (reference sequence). This CDR3 has 13 amino acids. The germline V and J ends were trimmed by 3 bases and 6 bases, with 9 bases remaining between them. The CDR3 sequence is CASSFAGCNEQFF. For the CDR3, the DNA is TGTGCCAGCAGTTTCGCGGGATGCAATGAGCAGTTCTTC.

This chain joins TRBV5-6 and TRBJ1-4; 8 bases are a match to TRBD1. CDR3 length: 18 amino acids. The J segment lost 1 base and the V segment lost 4 bases, leaving 12 bases of the junction unmatched. The germline V gene encodes CDR1 SGHDT and CDR2 YYEEEE. This chain's CDR3 is CASSPTGGASGTNEKLFF. CDR3 DNA: TGTGCCAGCAGCCCAACAGGGGGGGCATCAGGAACTAATGAAAAACTGTTTTTT.

This chain uses TRBV7-6 with TRBJ1-1; the D gene is possibly TRBD1 (6 bases). Looked up from germline, CDR1 is SGHVS and CDR2 is FNYEAQ. V lost 5 bases, J lost 1 base, and 17 bases lay in between. CDR3 length: 16 residues. CDR3 amino acids: CASSERIQGGNTEAFF. The CDR3 DNA sequence: TGTGCCAGCAGCGAGCGTATACAGGGTGGGAACACTGAAGCTTTCTTT.

This chain links TRBV5-4 with TRBJ2-5; possibly TRBD2 for D (7 bases). In germline, CDR1 is SGHNT, CDR2 YYREEE (reference sequence). The V gene lost 4 bases and the J gene lost 2 bases, with 18 bases spanning the gap. The CDR3 consists of 16 residues. The CDR3 DNA reads TGTGCCAGCAGCGCCGGGGGGACACACAATCAAGAGACCCAGTACTTC. Translation: CASSAGGTHNQETQYF.

This chain links TRBV6-1 with TRBJ2-7, with D perhaps TRBD1 (6 bases). Trimming removed 4 bases from V and 6 bases from J, with 22 bases in between. Per the germline V gene, CDR1 is MNHNS and CDR2 is SASEGT. The CDR3 is 16 amino acids. CDR3 coding DNA: TGTGCCAGCAGTGCTAGGTCAGGATGGACAGTGGCCGAGCAGTACTTC. It is translated as CASSARSGWTVAEQYF.

The chain joins TRBV5-6 to TRBJ1-2; 9 bases agree with TRBD1. V shed 4 bases, J shed 6 bases, and the junction held 1 base outside the gene matches. Germline assignment: CDR1 SGHDT and CDR2 YYEEEE. The CDR3 has 12 residues. The CDR3 here is CASSRDRDGYTF. The DNA for the CDR3 is TGTGCCAGCAGCAGGGACAGGGATGGCTACACCTTC.

The count of this clone is one. The rearrangement joins TRBV5-6 to TRBJ2-7, with D unresolved. V lost 4 bases, J lost 7 bases, and 12 bases lay in between. The CDR3 is 12 amino acids. The V gene's germline CDR1 is SGHDT and CDR2 YYEEEE. Written as DNA, the CDR3 is TGTGCCAGCAGCCCAGCTGCCGGGGAGCAGTACTTC. Amino acids: CASSPAAGEQYF.

This clone has a handful of counts. The chain joins TRBV6-1 to TRBJ1-2, with 9 bases aligning to TRBD1. The length of the CDR3 is 13 residues. The V gene's germline CDR1 is MNHNS and CDR2 SASEGT. Trimming cost V 6 bases and J 6 bases; bases outside gene matches: 5. The CDR3 sequence: CASSQQGAHGYTF. CDR3 nucleotide sequence: TGTGCCAGCAGCCAACAGGGGGCGCATGGCTACACCTTC.

The J gene is TRBJ1-2, the V gene TRBV28; TRBD1 might be the D (6 bases). V was shortened by 0 bases and J by 2 bases, with 13 bases between the two germline ends. CDR3 length equals 16 residues. In germline, CDR1 is MDHEN, CDR2 SYDVKM. Here the CDR3 reads CASSLWGHPSNYGYTF. The CDR3, as DNA: TGTGCCAGCAGTTTATGGGGACACCCGAGCAACTATGGCTACACCTTC.

J is TRBJ2-1 and V is TRBV7-9; 7 bases match TRBD2. V was pared by 8 bases and J by 3 bases, with 7 bases of the junction left unmatched. In germline, CDR1 is SEHNR, CDR2 FQNEAQ (reference sequence). The CDR3 spans 14 residues. The CDR3 loop reads CASWRTGGYNEQFF. Here the CDR3 DNA reads TGTGCCAGCTGGCGGACGGGGGGCTACAATGAGCAGTTCTTC.

The rearrangement joins TRBV7-2 to TRBJ1-6; possibly TRBD1 for D (6 bases). The CDR3 runs to 16 residues. V shed 4 bases and J shed 4 bases, with 14 bases lying between them. Germline lookup yields CDR1 SGHTA and CDR2 FQGNSA. This chain's CDR3 is CASSSRAGTYNSPLHF. The CDR3 DNA sequence: TGTGCCAGCAGCTCCCGCGCCGGGACATATAATTCACCCCTCCACTTT.

The V and J genes are TRBV6-4 and TRBJ2-7; D is undetermined. The germline V and J ends were trimmed by 7 bases and 6 bases, with 4 bases remaining between them. The CDR3 has 9 residues. The germline gives CDR1 MRHNA, CDR2 SNTAGT. DNA for the CDR3: TGTGCCAGCACGGGCGAGCAGTACTTC. It codes for CASTGEQYF.

This clone showed up just a few times. The chain employs TRBV7-6 and TRBJ2-2; no definite D call. The germline V gene has CDR1 SGHVS and CDR2 FNYEAQ. V lost 5 bases, J lost 2 bases, and 3 bases lay in between. This CDR3 contains 12 residues. CDR3 loop: CASSRNTGELFF. DNA of the CDR3: TGTGCCAGCAGCCGTAACACCGGGGAGCTGTTTTTT.

The chain carries TRBV5-6 and TRBJ1-5, with D possibly TRBD1 on 5 matching bases. With 0 bases removed from V and 4 bases from J, the gap between germline ends came to 5 bases. CDR3 length equals 13 residues. In germline, CDR1 is SGHDT, CDR2 YYEEEE. CDR3 amino acids: CASSLGQNQPQHF. CDR3 bases: TGTGCCAGCAGCTTGGGACAGAATCAGCCCCAGCATTTT.

The chain has TRBV6-5 and TRBJ1-1; 7 bases match TRBD1. V lost 4 bases and J lost 1; bases outside the gene matches: 3. Per the germline V gene, CDR1 is MNHEY and CDR2 is SVGAGI. CDR3 length: 14 residues. CDR3 DNA sequence: TGTGCCAGCAGTTCTCGGACAGGGAACACTGAAGCTTTCTTT. It yields the protein CASSSRTGNTEAFF.

The V gene is TRBV4-1, the J gene TRBJ2-1, with 7 bases lining up with TRBD2. J was trimmed by 4 bases and V by 8 bases; bases with no gene match: 14. The CDR3 totals 16 residues. Germline values: CDR1 MGHRA, CDR2 YSYEKL. Here the CDR3 reads CASGFVGGLEYNEQFF. CDR3 nucleotides: TGCGCCAGCGGATTCGTGGGAGGGCTTGAATACAATGAGCAGTTCTTC.

The V and J genes are TRBV28 and TRBJ2-2; D is undetermined. The CDR3 length is 18 residues. V dropped 5 bases and J dropped 0 bases, with 19 bases sitting between them. The germline V gene encodes CDR1 MDHEN and CDR2 SYDVKM. CDR3 in amino acids: CASSRRLAGQANTGELFF. The CDR3 DNA follows: TGTGCCAGCAGTCGTCGGCTCGCTGGTCAGGCGAACACCGGGGAGCTGTTTTTT.